These T cell receptor beta chains were read from a single sample in a study of cytomegalovirus exposure and HLA in healthy donors. Profiling relied on immunoSEQ multiplex PCR, and the TCRdb table lists in-frame clones only, not all of them. This sample has roughly 90,000 clones, with less than 85% found just once. The sequenced sample was PBMCs. These TCRs come from a man in his late teens or twenties in good health and CMV-seropositive. CDR3s include the opening cysteine and the closing phenylalanine or tryptophan. A D gene is named only where the DNA matches it firmly. Expanded clones get a size class; other rows say once, few or many, or leave the size out.

v_call,clone_size,j_call,d_call,cdr3_nt,cdr3_aa
TRBV5-1,.,TRBJ1-1,.,TGCGCCAGCTCATCCAGCGGGAACACTGAAGCTTTCTTT,CASSSSGNTEAFF
TRBV27,.,TRBJ2-1,.,TGTGCCAGCACCCAGTCGGGAGCGTACAATGAGCAGTTCTTC,CASTQSGAYNEQFF
TRBV28,.,TRBJ2-3,.,TGTGCCAGCAGTTTAAGGGTAGCGGATACGCAGTATTTT,CASSLRVADTQYF
TRBV5-4,.,TRBJ1-1,.,TGTGCCAGCAGCGGAGGGACGGGTAACACTGAAGCTTTCTTT,CASSGGTGNTEAFF
TRBV27,once,TRBJ2-1,.,TGTGCCAGCAGTAGTTTAACGGTTGGAGGGGAACATGAGCAGTTCTTC,CASSSLTVGGEHEQFF
TRBV29-1,.,TRBJ2-3,.,TGCAGCTCGCACGGGAGTGAGGGAGCAGATACGCAGTATTTT,CSSHGSEGADTQYF
TRBV5-4,.,TRBJ2-7,TRBD2,TGTGCCAGCAGCCCGGGACTAGCCGAGGTCTACGAGCAGTACTTC,CASSPGLAEVYEQYF
TRBV6-5,.,TRBJ1-2,.,TGTGCCAGCAGTTACTTGTCTAGGGTGGGAGGAGGCTACACCTTC,CASSYLSRVGGGYTF
TRBV27,.,TRBJ2-3,TRBD2,TGTGCCAGCAGAGCGCTAGCGGGAGGGATAAACACAGATACGCAGTATTTT,CASRALAGGINTDTQYF
TRBV7-9,.,TRBJ2-1,TRBD2,TGTGCCAGCAGCCCCCGAAAAAGCGGGAGGGCCAATGAGCAGTTCTTC,CASSPRKSGRANEQFF
TRBV10-3,.,TRBJ2-1,TRBD2,TGTGCCATCAGGGGACTAGCTGGGCTCAATGAGCAGTTCTTC,CAIRGLAGLNEQFF
TRBV6-6,.,TRBJ1-1,.,TGTGCCAGCACCCTACGAAGGACAGAGAACACTGAAGCTTTCTTT,CASTLRRTENTEAFF
TRBV19,.,TRBJ1-2,.,TGTGCCAGTCAAAACAGAGGGTATGGCTACACCTTC,CASQNRGYGYTF
TRBV7-2,.,TRBJ2-3,.,TGTGCCAGCAGCGGGACTGGCCGGGATACGCAGTATTTT,CASSGTGRDTQYF
TRBV19,.,TRBJ2-4,TRBD1,TGTGCCAGTAGTCCACGACAGGGTAGAACCAAAAACATTCAGTACTTC,CASSPRQGRTKNIQYF
TRBV10-2,once,TRBJ2-7,TRBD1,TGCGCCAGCAGTGAGGGGACAGTTTTGTACTTC,CASSEGTVLYF
TRBV27,.,TRBJ1-5,.,TGTGCCACCTCGGACACTAGCAATCAGCCCCAGCATTTT,CATSDTSNQPQHF
TRBV28,.,TRBJ2-7,.,TGTGCCAGCAGTTTAGCAGGGGCCACCTACGAGCAGTACTTC,CASSLAGATYEQYF
TRBV2,.,TRBJ2-7,TRBD2,TGTGCCAGCAGTGAGCATGAAGGGAGGGGCCCCTACGAGCAGTACTTC,CASSEHEGRGPYEQYF
TRBV7-2,.,TRBJ1-2,TRBD1,TGTGCCAGCAGCTTACTACAGGGGGGTAGGGATGGCTACACCTTC,CASSLLQGGRDGYTF
TRBV7-8,.,TRBJ2-7,TRBD1,TGTGCCAGCAGCTCCGGGACAGGGCTTTTTTACGAGCAGTACTTC,CASSSGTGLFYEQYF
TRBV29-1,.,TRBJ2-5,TRBD2,TGCAGCGTTGAGTGGGAGGGAGCGGAGACCCAGTACTTC,CSVEWEGAETQYF
TRBV27,.,TRBJ1-2,.,TGTGCCAGCAGTCCCAACTCCGTCGGTATATATGGCTACACCTTC,CASSPNSVGIYGYTF
TRBV6-5,.,TRBJ1-5,TRBD1,TGTGCCAGCAGCACCGGGACAGGGGAGGAGCCCCAGCATTTT,CASSTGTGEEPQHF
TRBV5-1,.,TRBJ1-2,.,TGCGCCAGCAGCTTGGAGTCAACACGTATCTATGGCTACACCTTC,CASSLESTRIYGYTF
TRBV9,.,TRBJ2-1,TRBD2,TGTGCCAGCAGCACCGGGGGGAAAGATTACAATGAGCAGTTCTTC,CASSTGGKDYNEQFF
TRBV6-1,.,TRBJ2-7,TRBD1,TGTGCCAGCAGGCAACCGGGACAGAGCTCCTACGAGCAGTACTTC,CASRQPGQSSYEQYF
TRBV29-1,.,TRBJ2-5,TRBD1,TGCAGCGTTGCCGGGACAGAAGAGACCCAGTACTTC,CSVAGTEETQYF
TRBV5-1,.,TRBJ1-1,.,TGCGCCAGCAGCTCCTTACAAGGGACACTGAACACTGAAGCTTTCTTT,CASSSLQGTLNTEAFF
TRBV15,few,TRBJ1-5,.,TGTGCCACCAGCAGAGGTGGAGGGACCAGCAATCAGCCCCAGCATTTT,CATSRGGGTSNQPQHF
TRBV30,.,TRBJ2-1,TRBD1,TGTGCCTGGAGTGCGGACAGGGGGCTCTACAATGAGCAGTTCTTC,CAWSADRGLYNEQFF
TRBV9,.,TRBJ2-7,TRBD2,TGTGCCAGCAGCGTCGGGACTAGCGGAACCCCCTACGAGCAGTACTTC,CASSVGTSGTPYEQYF
TRBV5-4,.,TRBJ1-2,TRBD1,TGTGCCAGCAGCTTGGGCGGACAGGGGGCGATTGGCTACACCTTC,CASSLGGQGAIGYTF
TRBV11-2,.,TRBJ2-4,TRBD1,TGTGCCAGCAGTCTTAGTCGGGACAGAGTTAAAAACATTCAGTACTTC,CASSLSRDRVKNIQYF
TRBV27,.,TRBJ2-5,.,TGTGCCAGCAGTCAGCTAGTTGGGCAAGAGACCCAGTACTTC,CASSQLVGQETQYF
TRBV18,.,TRBJ2-2,.,TGTGCCAGCTCACCCCTAGTAGCGGCTAACACCGGGGAGCTGTTTTTT,CASSPLVAANTGELFF
TRBV9,.,TRBJ2-2,TRBD2,TGTGCCAGCAGCGTATTGGGACTAGGAGGAACCGGGGAGCTGTTTTTT,CASSVLGLGGTGELFF
TRBV7-9,.,TRBJ2-1,TRBD1,TGTGCCAGCAGCTTAGAGGGGGCGCTTAATGAGCAGTTCTTC,CASSLEGALNEQFF
TRBV15,.,TRBJ2-5,TRBD2,TGTGCCACCAGCGGAGATCTAGCGGGAGGGTATGAGACCCAGTACTTC,CATSGDLAGGYETQYF
TRBV29-1,.,TRBJ1-4,.,TGCAGCGTTGTAGCTGGAGATGAAAAACTGTTTTTT,CSVVAGDEKLFF
TRBV18,.,TRBJ2-2,TRBD1,TGTGCCAGCTCCGGACAGGGAGACACCGGGGAGCTGTTTTTT,CASSGQGDTGELFF
TRBV25-1,.,TRBJ1-1,.,TGTGCCAGCAGTTCCGACAGGTGGACTGAAGCTTTCTTT,CASSSDRWTEAFF
TRBV28,.,TRBJ1-5,.,TGTGCCAGCAGTTCGTCCTCCGGGAGGGATAGCAATCAGCCCCAGCATTTT,CASSSSSGRDSNQPQHF
TRBV4-1,.,TRBJ2-2,.,TGCGCCAGCAGCCAAGACAAGAACACCGGGGAGCTGTTTTTT,CASSQDKNTGELFF
TRBV29-1,.,TRBJ1-2,.,TGCAGCGTTCCAGACTATGGCTACACCTTC,CSVPDYGYTF
TRBV11-2,once,TRBJ1-5,TRBD1,TGTGCCAGCAGCCCGAACAGGGGCCAGCCCCAGCATTTT,CASSPNRGQPQHF
TRBV6-5,.,TRBJ1-3,.,TGTGCCAGCAGTTACGGTGGGGGGACTGGAAACACCATATATTTT,CASSYGGGTGNTIYF
TRBV19,.,TRBJ2-7,.,TGTGCCAGTAGTGAGGGTCCGAGCTCCTACGAGCAGTACTTC,CASSEGPSSYEQYF
TRBV4-1,.,TRBJ2-2,.,TGCGCCAGCAGTCAAGGGGAGTCGTGGGCCGGGGAGCTGTTTTTT,CASSQGESWAGELFF
TRBV28,few,TRBJ1-5,.,.,CASSLGGLRQHF
TRBV7-3,few,TRBJ2-5,TRBD1,TGTGCCAGCAGCTCAGGGGGCCAAGAGACCCAGTACTTC,CASSSGGQETQYF
TRBV28,.,TRBJ2-1,TRBD2,TGTGCCAGCACTCTGACTAGCGGGAGCCCCCGAGATAATGAGCAGTTCTTC,CASTLTSGSPRDNEQFF
TRBV7-8,few,TRBJ2-7,.,TGTGCCAGCAGCTTACTCCACGAGCAGTACTTC,CASSLLHEQYF
TRBV13,once,TRBJ2-5,TRBD2,TGTGCCAGCAGCTTAGGCCTCCGGGGGGGAGAGACCCAGTACTTC,CASSLGLRGGETQYF
TRBV30,.,TRBJ2-1,TRBD2,TGTGCCTGCTTTATTAGCGGGAGGTCGAACAATGAGCAGTTCTTC,CACFISGRSNNEQFF